A single sample gave rise to the 29 T cell receptor beta chains below, sequenced in a study of cytomegalovirus exposure and HLA in healthy donors. Both 60 Vbeta primers and 13 Jbeta primers went into the PCR. Repertoires were generated with immunoSEQ multiplex PCR, while TCRdb's copy carries only in-frame clones and drops some. The sample records 35,000 to 50,000 clones, about 60% being singletons. Input material: PBMCs. The receptors were sampled from a human donor in good health.

The genes are TRBV19 and TRBJ2-7, with D perhaps TRBD2 (6 bases). Trimming pared 7 bases from V and 6 bases from J, leaving 16 bases between. The CDR3 loop spans 13 amino acids. In germline, CDR1 is LNHDA, CDR2 SQIVND (reference sequence). Written as DNA, the CDR3 is TGTGCCAGTATGGAGGGAGGTTATCGCGAGCAGTACTTC. It specifies CASMEGGYREQYF.

This chain links TRBV19 with TRBJ2-5; unclear D gene. The CDR3 loop spans 13 amino acids. The germline V gene encodes CDR1 LNHDA and CDR2 SQIVND (reference sequence). Trimming took off 3 bases at V and 1 base at J, with 6 bases between the two ends. The CDR3 bases are TGTGCCAGTAGTATTCAGGCCCAAGAGACCCAGTACTTC. Encoded protein: CASSIQAQETQYF.

V is TRBV29-1 and J is TRBJ2-1, with TRBD2 matching over 7 bases. Germline V gene sequence: CDR1 SQVTM, CDR2 ANQGSEA. This CDR3 has 12 amino acids. The V and J ends lost 2 bases and 7 bases, in that order; junction bases with no gene match: 2. CDR3 amino acids: CSVEQGGNEQFF. CDR3 DNA sequence: TGCAGCGTTGAACAGGGAGGGAATGAGCAGTTCTTC.

This clone appeared a few times. CDR3 amino acids: CASSLSAARDYLSYNEQFF. The CDR3 DNA is TGTGCCAGCAGCTTATCGGCGGCCAGAGACTACCTCTCCTACAATGAGCAGTTCTTC. This sequence joins TRBV7-9 and TRBJ2-1, with D maybe TRBD2 (5 bases). The germline V gene encodes CDR1 SEHNR and CDR2 FQNEAQ (reference sequence). The ends were cut back, 2 bases at V and 0 bases at J, with 20 bases in the middle. This CDR3 spans 19 amino acids. Combining the CDR3 with reference TRBV7-9 and TRBJ2-1 gives the whole variable domain DTGVSQNPRHKITKRGQNVTFRCDPISEHNRLYWYRQTLGQGPEFLTYFQNEAQLEKSRLLSDRFSAERPKGSFSTLEIQRTEQGDSAMYLCASSLSAARDYLSYNEQFFGPGTRLTVL.

This clone was picked up a small number of times. The gene calls are TRBV7-2 and TRBJ1-2; D perhaps matches TRBD1 (5 bases). CDR3 length: 15 amino acids. The germline V gene encodes CDR1 SGHTA and CDR2 FQGNSA. The germline V and J ends were trimmed by 1 base and 5 bases, with 14 bases remaining between them. The CDR3 reads CASSLGGTTVYGYTF. The CDR3 coding sequence is TGTGCCAGCAGCTTAGGCGGGACGACGGTATATGGCTACACCTTC.

The chain uses TRBV30 and TRBJ2-7; D might be TRBD1 (6 bases). The CDR3 is 13 amino acids. Germline V gene lookup returns CDR1 GTSNPN and CDR2 SVGIG (reference sequence). Trimming shortened V by 5 bases and J by 3 bases, and 14 bases separated the two germline ends. DNA for the CDR3: TGTGCCTGGTCCCTGGACAGAAACTACGAGCAGTACTTC. Its translation: CAWSLDRNYEQYF.

This chain connects TRBV7-8 to TRBJ1-2; TRBD1 agrees at 9 bases. This CDR3 region has 15 residues. V trimming: 5 bases; J trimming: 7 bases; junction bases outside the gene matches: 11. In germline, CDR1 is SGHVS, CDR2 FQNEAQ. The CDR3 DNA is TGTGCCAGCAGCACGCGTTCCGGGACAGGGTTTGGCTACACCTTC. Translating it yields CASSTRSGTGFGYTF.

This rearrangement joins TRBV30 to TRBJ2-2; no clear D. The CDR3 extends over 11 amino acids. Trimming stripped 3 bases from V and 5 bases from J, with 4 bases between. Germline values: CDR1 GTSNPN, CDR2 SVGIG (reference sequence). This chain's CDR3 is CAWRATGELFF. CDR3 DNA sequence: TGTGCCTGGAGAGCTACCGGGGAGCTGTTTTTT. Complete variable domain (other parts from reference TRBV30 and TRBJ2-2): SQTIHQWPATLVQPVGSPLSLECTVEGTSNPNLYWYRQAAGRGLQLLFYSVGIGQISSEVPQNLSASRPQDRQFILSSKKLLLSDSGFYLCAWRATGELFFGEGSRLTVL.

The chain combines TRBV25-1 with TRBJ2-1, with 9 bases that match TRBD1. Germline assignment: CDR1 MGHDK and CDR2 SYGVNS. This CDR3 is 14 amino acids long. Germline trimming cut 1 base from V and 8 bases from J; bases unmatched to any gene: 3. The CDR3 spells CASSESTGGYEQFF. In DNA, the CDR3 is TGTGCCAGCAGTGAATCTACAGGGGGCTATGAGCAGTTCTTC.

The chain carries TRBV5-4 and TRBJ2-7, with TRBD1 matching 9 bases. Germline lookup yields CDR1 SGHNT and CDR2 YYREEE (reference sequence). The CDR3 is 15 amino acids. With 4 bases clipped from V and 6 bases from J, the junction kept 11 bases outside the gene matches. The CDR3 DNA sequence: TGTGCCAGCAGCCGCCCCCCAGGGACAGGGCGCGAGCAGTACTTC. Residues: CASSRPPGTGREQYF.

This sequence joins TRBV28 and TRBJ2-1; 7 bases are shared with TRBD2. Germline trimming cut 3 bases from V and 0 bases from J; bases unmatched to any gene: 8. Per germline, CDR1 MDHEN and CDR2 SYDVKM. This CDR3 is built from 17 residues. This CDR3 is CASSLGGVQSSYNEQFF. The DNA for the CDR3 is TGTGCCAGCAGTTTGGGGGGGGTGCAGAGCTCCTACAATGAGCAGTTCTTC.

There are a few counts of this clone. The chain couples TRBV6-5 to TRBJ1-2, with no clear D. The V gene's germline CDR1 is MNHEY and CDR2 SVGAGI. This CDR3 region has 13 residues. Between the trimmed V and J ends, which lost 9 bases and 0 bases, there was a span of 11 bases. CDR3 DNA: TGTGCCAGTCGGACGGACTCTAACTATGGCTACACCTTC. Protein product: CASRTDSNYGYTF.

The chain recombines TRBV28 with TRBJ1-5; 9 bases agree with TRBD1. Trimming removed 6 bases from V and 4 bases from J; junction bases left unmatched: 7. The CDR3 runs to 15 residues. Germline lookup yields CDR1 MDHEN and CDR2 SYDVKM. DNA for the CDR3: TGTGCCAGCAGCCAACAGGGGGCTTTTAATCAGCCCCAGCATTTT. This encodes CASSQQGAFNQPQHF.

The rearrangement uses TRBV6-1 and TRBJ1-2; D gene uncertain. Germline V lookup: CDR1 MNHNS, CDR2 SASEGT. Trimming took off 11 bases at V and 8 bases at J, with 18 bases between the two ends. This CDR3 has 12 amino acids. The CDR3 sequence is CALGLEASGYTF. The CDR3 DNA follows: TGTGCCCTCGGGTTAGAGGCGTCCGGCTACACCTTC.

V gene TRBV7-3 combines with J gene TRBJ1-1; D might be TRBD1 (5 bases). Germline values: CDR1 SGHTA, CDR2 FQGTGA. This CDR3 contains 13 residues. V lost 5 bases and J lost 0, with 7 bases in between. The CDR3 DNA sequence: TGTGCCAGCAGCCCACAGGTGAACACTGAAGCTTTCTTT. Protein sequence: CASSPQVNTEAFF.

This chain joins TRBV21-1 and TRBJ2-7; the D call of TRBD1 is as the table states it, not checked on the DNA. TRBV21-1 is a listed pseudogene. CDR3 size: 15 residues. This CDR3 is CASINDQGHPYEQYF. In DNA, the CDR3 is TGTGCCAGCATCAACGACCAGGGACACCCCTACGAGCAGTACTTC.

V gene TRBV7-9 combines with J gene TRBJ1-5; D might be TRBD1 (5 bases). The CDR3 is 13 residues long. V dropped 11 bases and J dropped 3 bases, with 14 bases sitting between them. The V gene's germline CDR1 is SEHNR and CDR2 FQNEAQ (reference sequence). The CDR3 region has the DNA TGTGCCGGAGCCTTAGGGGCCAATCAGCCCCAGCATTTT. Amino acid sequence: CAGALGANQPQHF. The complete variable domain, with remaining parts taken from reference TRBV7-9 and TRBJ1-5, reads DTGVSQNPRHKITKRGQNVTFRCDPISEHNRLYWYRQTLGQGPEFLTYFQNEAQLEKSRLLSDRFSAERPKGSFSTLEIQRTEQGDSAMYLCAGALGANQPQHFGDGTRLSIL.

The chain has TRBV2 and TRBJ1-5; D may be TRBD1 (5 bases). The V end was cut by 3 bases, the J end by 5 bases, with 14 bases between. Per the germline V gene, CDR1 is SNHLY and CDR2 is FYNNEI. This CDR3 spans 15 amino acids. CDR3 amino acids: CASSEEGRVYQPQHF. CDR3 bases: TGTGCCAGCAGTGAGGAGGGGCGAGTCTATCAGCCCCAGCATTTT.

The V call is TRBV6-5, the J call TRBJ2-6, with TRBD1 matching over 7 bases. The germline V gene has CDR1 MNHEY and CDR2 SVGAGI. The junction had 6 bases not matched to a gene; V was cut back by 8 bases and J by 2 bases. This CDR3 has 15 residues. The CDR3 here is CASGIQGTGANVLTF. CDR3 in DNA: TGTGCCAGCGGTATACAGGGGACTGGGGCCAACGTCCTGACTTTC.

The CDR3, as DNA: TGTGCCAGCAGCTTTGGGGGGACGACTGGTTCACCCCTCCACTTT. Its protein is CASSFGGTTGSPLHF. This rearrangement joins TRBV7-2 to TRBJ1-6; possible D gene TRBD1, 5 bases. Trimming stripped 3 bases from V and 9 bases from J, with 15 bases between. The CDR3 loop spans 15 amino acids. Germline-derived CDR1 and CDR2 are SGHTA and FQGNSA.

As for this clone: The sample carries other DNA sequences with the same CDR3. The V and J genes are TRBV18 and TRBJ1-2; D unresolved. The V end was cut by 3 bases, the J end by 3 bases, with 2 bases between. The germline CDR1 and CDR2 sequences are KGHSH and LQKENI. The CDR3 loop spans 11 amino acids. This CDR3 reads CASSPDYGYTF. The CDR3 region has the DNA TGTGCCAGCTCACCCGACTATGGCTACACCTTC.

This clone showed up just a few times. This chain connects TRBV29-1 to TRBJ2-5; D is uncertain. The J call may be mistaken, given a closer DNA end match to TRBJ2-7. In germline, CDR1 is SQVTM, CDR2 ANQGSEA. This CDR3 contains 12 residues. Written as DNA, the CDR3 is TGCAGCGTGGTCAAGACGGGTTACGAGCAGTACTTC. This translates into CSVVKTGYEQYF.

V gene TRBV7-2 combines with J gene TRBJ2-5; a possible D gene is TRBD2 (7 bases). Germline V CDR1 and CDR2: SGHTA, FQGNSA. The CDR3 totals 13 residues. Trimming pared 1 base from V and 7 bases from J, leaving 10 bases between. The CDR3 spells CASSLEGGGTQYF. Here the CDR3 DNA reads TGTGCCAGCAGCTTAGAAGGGGGGGGGACCCAGTACTTC.

The V and J genes are TRBV11-3 and TRBJ1-1; D may be TRBD1 (5 bases). Germline V gene sequence: CDR1 SGHNT, CDR2 YENEEA. Trimming removed 1 base from V and 4 bases from J, with 7 bases in between. This CDR3 contains 13 residues. The CDR3 is CASSLAQGTEAFF. As DNA, the CDR3 is TGTGCCAGCAGCTTAGCGCAGGGCACTGAAGCTTTCTTT.

This clone was observed a handful of times. V and J are TRBV7-8 and TRBJ1-6; a possible D gene is TRBD1 (5 bases). The germline CDR1 and CDR2 sequences are SGHVS and FQNEAQ. This CDR3 has 13 residues. V gave up 2 bases and J gave up 9 bases, with 8 bases separating them. CDR3 loop: CASSLYQGSPLHF. In nucleotides, the CDR3 is TGTGCCAGCAGCTTATATCAGGGTTCACCCCTCCACTTT.

The CDR3 sequence: CASTGFADTQYF. CDR3 nucleotides: TGTGCCAGCACGGGGTTTGCAGATACGCAGTATTTT. The chain combines TRBV2 with TRBJ2-3, with D perhaps TRBD2 (5 bases). There are 12 residues in the CDR3. The germline CDR1 and CDR2 sequences are SNHLY and FYNNEI. The germline V and J ends were trimmed by 7 bases and 4 bases, with 9 bases remaining between them.

The chain links TRBV29-1 to TRBJ2-1, with D uncertain. Between the trimmed V and J ends, which lost 4 bases and 4 bases, there was a span of 5 bases. CDR1 is SQVTM, CDR2 ANQGSEA, per germline. This CDR3 region has 11 residues. The CDR3 DNA sequence: TGCAGCGTTGTCAGGTACAATGAGCAGTTCTTC. Translation: CSVVRYNEQFF.

The CDR3 coding sequence is TGTGCCAGTAGTATCCAACCGAGGGACACTGAAGCTTTCTTT. This translates into CASSIQPRDTEAFF. The rearrangement uses TRBV19 and TRBJ1-1; D remains ambiguous. CDR3 length: 14 amino acids. Germline values: CDR1 LNHDA, CDR2 SQIVND (reference sequence). V was cut by 3 bases and J by 3 bases, with 11 bases left in between.

This clone was counted a few times. The chain links TRBV5-1 to TRBJ1-6; no firm D call. The V end was cut by 0 bases, the J end by 5 bases, with 9 bases between. Germline values: CDR1 SGHRS, CDR2 YFSETQ. The CDR3 loop spans 15 amino acids. CDR3 nucleotides: TGCGCCAGCAGCTTGGATCAGGTGAATAATTCACCCCTCCACTTT. Protein sequence: CASSLDQVNNSPLHF.